This TCR beta chain was recovered during a study of T cell responses to AZD1222 COVID-19 vaccine (dated by TCRdb to about 2021). About the study as a whole: AZD1222 recipients with second doses at about 4 weeks or about 12 weeks were pooled, because spike-specific TCR depth and breadth did not differ between schedules. Trial participants were enrolled by age into 18-55, 56-69 and 70-plus year subgroups, with around 150, 28 and 57 TCR-sequenced participants respectively. TCR sequencing covered about 230 trial participants: 200 to 220 given two doses of AZD1222 and 26 given two doses of MenACWY control vaccine. What the authors observed across the whole study: After two AZD1222 doses, spike-specific TCR breadth and depth were significantly higher than at day 0 and than in MenACWY recipients. Because no samples from the day 14 peak response were available, repertoires could be characterized only after the peak T cell response. Participants were mostly white British, with more females than males. The authors suggested clonal diversity may have been underestimated. The whole spike protein was spanned by vaccine-associated CD4 TCRs, and dominant responses were seen in regions 160-218 and 743-854. Only five to seven AZD1222 recipients were SARS-CoV-2 seropositive at baseline, limiting conclusions about previously exposed vaccinees. In the small 56-69-year group, the increase in depth fell short of significance, most likely because of low power. Epitopes outside the regions mutated in the B.1.351 and B.1.1.7 variants were reportedly recognized by nearly half of the unique spike-specific TCRs.

Spanning cysteine to phenylalanine, the CDR3 consists of 14 amino acids. The sequence is cut down to CDR3 DNA, 42 bases in frame from base 1. After removal of 2 bases from V and 8 bases from J, the junction retains 0 bases not matched to a gene. Reading the germline V gene gives CDR1 MNHEY and CDR2 SVGEGT. This specimen's time point label, per the study, means: baseline before first vaccination. Vaccinee samples were obtained from the UK trials COV001 and COV002, which included a single-blind randomized controlled phase 2/3 trial of AZD1222 (ChAdOx1 nCoV-19) in healthy adults. Trial participant PBMC samples were collected at day 0 and day 28 after the second dose for TCRbeta chain sequencing. The CDR3 regions of human TCRbeta chains were analyzed by immunosequencing. The original pipeline was this. Repertoire TCRs were matched against a reference library of SARS-CoV-2-specific TCRs generated with the MIRA antigen-specificity platform. Breadth meant the fraction of unique TCRs that were SARS-CoV-2-associated, whereas depth meant the fraction of total T cells that were SARS-CoV-2-associated. Each spike-specific TCR was assigned to its reactive spike region and to a CD4 or CD8 class using the MIRA data. Log10-transformed breadth and depth values were compared by one-way ANOVA with Sidak's multiple comparisons tests. TCRdb took this table from immuneACCESS and kept in-frame rearrangements with V and J called. Such tables lack part of the clones; where checked against another copy, unresolved V genes explain under half of the gap, and the rest is unexplained. V and J calls and clone size are as listed in that table; D and trimming were resolved from the DNA. Present in this sample are about 100,000 clones, 70% to 90% of which were seen just once. The leading ten clones occupy just under 3% of the sample.

Comment on this clone: It has no known antigen specificity. Base qualities were left out, and no much larger clone turns up one base away.

The sample in question was peripheral blood, obtained on day 0 of AZD1222 vaccination. The clonotype comes from an adult in good health. In this chain, TRBV6-2 or TRBV6-3 is recombined with TRBJ1-4; 12 bases in between match TRBD1. Here is the DNA: TGTGCCAGCAGTTACGGGACAGGGGGCGAAAAACTGTTTTTT. It specifies CASSYGTGGEKLFF.